These 21 T cell receptor beta chains originate from one sample sequenced in a study of CD8 T cells in ankylosing spondylitis. TCRdb re-analysed the 5' RACE reads in MiXCR, keeping a single row per CDR3 protein. Counted here are about 240,000 distinct CDR3 sequences, about 24% occurring once; the ten biggest clones make up approximately 0.61%. Sequencing was carried out using blood, either unsorted or a sorted T cell fraction (not recorded which). The receptors shown here come from a male donor with ankylosing spondylitis or in good health (not recorded which).

This clonotype was counted ten times or more. The chain joins TRBV20-1 to TRBJ1-1; the D is unclear. Germline V gene sequence: CDR1 DFQATT, CDR2 SNEGSKA (reference sequence). This CDR3 is built from 12 residues. The CDR3 here is CRRAVRNTEAFF. The CDR3 DNA reads TGCAGGCGGGCCGTACGGAACACTGAAGCTTTCTTT.

The CDR3 DNA follows: TGTGCCAGCAGCTTCGCGGGGGGTACGAATGAGCAGTTCTTC. It translates to CASSFAGGTNEQFF. V is TRBV7-6 and J is TRBJ2-1; TRBD2 aligns across 8 bases. V lost 3 bases and J lost 7; bases outside the gene matches: 5. CDR3 length equals 14 residues. Germline V gene data show CDR1 as SGHVS and CDR2 as FNYEAQ.

The V gene is TRBV6-1, the J gene TRBJ2-5; tentatively, D is TRBD1 (6 bases). The CDR3 contains 16 residues. The V and J ends lost 1 base and 4 bases respectively, with 16 bases between them. In germline, CDR1 is MNHNS, CDR2 SASEGT. DNA for the CDR3: TGTGCCAGCAGTGAAGGGGCAGGGGCGCGAGGAGAGACCCAGTACTTC. Amino acids: CASSEGAGARGETQYF.

This chain uses TRBV20-1 with TRBJ2-7, with D possibly TRBD1 on 6 matching bases. Germline CDR1 reads DFQATT; CDR2 reads SNEGSKA (reference sequence). The CDR3 runs 13 residues. The DNA for the CDR3 is TGCATGCTGGGGGCAGGGGACTCCTACGAGCAGTACTTC. Its translation is CMLGAGDSYEQYF.

This clonotype was seen ten or more times. V usage is TRBV20-1 and J usage is TRBJ2-5, with D tentatively TRBD1 (7 bases). Per germline, CDR1 DFQATT and CDR2 SNEGSKA (reference sequence). Trimming left V 3 bases short and J 2 bases short, with 19 bases between. This CDR3 has 16 residues. DNA for the CDR3: TGCAGTGCTAGCGGGCAGGGGGGCTTTAGTCAAGAGACCCAGTACTTC. Protein product: CSASGQGGFSQETQYF.

The rearrangement joins TRBV6-1 to TRBJ2-7, with 10 nucleotides matching TRBD2. Germline-derived CDR1 and CDR2 are MNHNS and SASEGT. The length of the CDR3 is 16 residues. V shed 5 bases and J 4 bases; nucleotides not matched to a gene: 11. For the CDR3, the DNA is TGTGCCAGCAGTCCCCGTCGGGGGACTAGCGTTTACGAGCAGTACTTC. Translated, it gives CASSPRRGTSVYEQYF.

This clonotype was recorded a few times. In nucleotides, the CDR3 is TGTGCCAGCAGTCCCAATTTAAACTATGGCTACACCTTC. Translating it yields CASSPNLNYGYTF. This sequence joins TRBV27 and TRBJ1-2; D is uncertain. Trimming removed 5 bases at V and 2 bases at J, with 9 bases between. The CDR3 runs to 13 residues. Germline V CDR1 and CDR2: MNHEY, SMNVEV (reference sequence).

For this clonotype: One end of the junction fails to match germline, which may point to a read error. The chain's CDR3 is CASSDSGTPETQYF. The CDR3 DNA reads TGTGCCAGCAGTGATAGTGGTACCCCAGAGACGCAGTATTTT. V gene TRBV6-1 combines with J gene TRBJ2-3; the D is unclear. CDR3 length: 14 amino acids. Germline values: CDR1 MNHNS, CDR2 SASEGT.

The chain is built from TRBV5-6 and TRBJ2-3; D may match TRBD1 or TRBD2 (7 bases each). V dropped 1 base and J dropped 4 bases, with 19 bases sitting between them. This CDR3 is built from 17 residues. The germline CDR1 and CDR2 sequences are SGHDT and YYEEEE. The CDR3 protein is CASSLFRGEGAADTQYF. CDR3 bases: TGTGCCAGCAGCTTGTTTAGGGGGGAGGGGGCCGCAGATACGCAGTATTTT.

This clonotype has a handful of counts. The rearrangement uses TRBV25-1 and TRBJ2-7; unclear D gene. CDR1 and CDR2 from the germline V gene are MGHDK and SYGVNS. Trimming removed 5 bases at V and 0 bases at J, with 14 bases between. This CDR3 contains 15 residues. CDR3 nucleotide sequence: TGTGCCAGCAGTCCCCGTGGCCTCAGCTCCTACGAGCAGTACTTC. Translated: CASSPRGLSSYEQYF.

This clonotype was seen more than once but under ten times. This chain connects TRBV20-1 to TRBJ1-6; D is unclear. This CDR3 is 14 amino acids long. Trimming pared 7 bases from V and 10 bases from J, leaving 20 bases between. Germline V gene lookup returns CDR1 DFQATT and CDR2 SNEGSKA (reference sequence). Written as DNA, the CDR3 is TGCAGTGTCCCTCCCCGTCCAGTAGTCTCACCCCTCCACTTT. This encodes CSVPPRPVVSPLHF.

This clonotype was picked up many times. The chain uses TRBV5-1 and TRBJ2-2; D not certain. This CDR3 is built from 13 residues. Trimming shortened V by 7 bases and J by 2 bases, and 9 bases separated the two germline ends. The germline CDR1 and CDR2 sequences are SGHRS and YFSETQ. CDR3 in DNA: TGCGCCAGCGGTGGCACAAACACCGGGGAGCTGTTTTTT. Its protein product is CASGGTNTGELFF.

This clonotype has at least ten counts. The V call is TRBV12-3 or TRBV12-4, the J call TRBJ2-7, with no clear D. This CDR3 has 13 amino acids. V lost 1 base and J lost 3, with 7 bases in between. The CDR3 protein is CASSLVADYEQYF. The CDR3 DNA sequence: TGTGCCAGCAGTTTAGTAGCCGACTACGAGCAGTACTTC.

This clonotype was counted between two and nine times. The V gene is TRBV7-9, the J gene TRBJ2-5; the D is unclear. The CDR3 length is 12 residues. Germline V gives CDR1 SEHNR, CDR2 FQNEAQ (reference sequence). Trimming left V 4 bases short and J 5 bases short, with 8 bases between. DNA of the CDR3: TGTGCCAGCAGCTCTAGAGCGGAGACCCAGTACTTC. Its translation: CASSSRAETQYF.

The rearrangement uses TRBV23-1 and TRBJ2-3; maybe TRBD2 (6 bases). TRBV23-1 is classed as an ORF, of uncertain function. V lost 0 bases and J lost 0, with 13 bases in between. CDR3 length equals 17 residues. CDR3 sequence reads: CASSQSGGPVSTDTQYF. The CDR3 coding sequence is TGCGCCAGCAGTCAATCAGGAGGGCCAGTTAGCACAGATACGCAGTATTTT.

The gene calls are TRBV29-1 and TRBJ2-3; a possible D gene is TRBD1 (6 bases). This CDR3 contains 13 residues. CDR1 SQVTM and CDR2 ANQGSEA come from the germline V gene. Deletions cut 2 bases from V and 6 bases from J, with 12 bases between. CDR3 sequence reads: CSVELGRGDTQYF. The CDR3 coding sequence is TGCAGCGTTGAACTGGGCAGGGGCGATACGCAGTATTTT.

The table lists this clonotype with a few counts. The rearrangement links TRBV19 to TRBJ2-7; perhaps TRBD1 as D (8 bases). V was clipped by 6 bases and J by 4 bases, with 16 bases between them. The CDR3 covers 14 residues. Germline assignment: CDR1 LNHDA and CDR2 SQIVND (reference sequence). In nucleotides, the CDR3 is TGTGCCAGTAGCGGGGGGACAGGCGCTTACGAGCAGTACTTC. This translates into CASSGGTGAYEQYF.

This chain uses TRBV12-3 or TRBV12-4 with TRBJ2-7; D not resolved. The length of the CDR3 is 13 residues. V was clipped by 6 bases and J by 0 bases, with 9 bases between them. CDR3 region: CASRMTVSYEQYF. CDR3 sequence (DNA): TGTGCCAGCAGGATGACTGTCTCCTACGAGCAGTACTTC.

This clonotype came up many times. The chain combines TRBV20-1 with TRBJ2-1, with a possible D match to TRBD2 (5 bases). Germline V gene sequence: CDR1 DFQATT, CDR2 SNEGSKA (reference sequence). V shed 3 bases and J shed 1 base, with 10 bases lying between them. The length of the CDR3 is 14 residues. Written as DNA, the CDR3 is TGCAGTGCTAGGCGGCCGGGGTCCTACAATGAGCAGTTCTTC. This sequence encodes CSARRPGSYNEQFF.

The chain has TRBV12-3 or TRBV12-4 and TRBJ2-5; the match to TRBD2 covers 7 bases. The J segment lost 7 bases and the V segment lost 4 bases, leaving 9 bases of the junction unmatched. The CDR3 contains 14 residues. The CDR3 DNA reads TGTGCCAGCAGTTCCCGGACTAGTTGGGGGACCCAGTACTTC. Its protein is CASSSRTSWGTQYF.

At least ten counts were recorded for this clonotype. The J gene is TRBJ2-3, the V gene TRBV12-3 or TRBV12-4; D is perhaps TRBD2 (6 bases). Trimming removed 2 bases at V and 1 base at J, with 13 bases between. This CDR3 comprises 16 residues. The CDR3 loop reads CASSLPLGGGTDTQYF. The CDR3 DNA is TGTGCCAGCAGTTTACCCTTGGGGGGAGGCACAGATACGCAGTATTTT.